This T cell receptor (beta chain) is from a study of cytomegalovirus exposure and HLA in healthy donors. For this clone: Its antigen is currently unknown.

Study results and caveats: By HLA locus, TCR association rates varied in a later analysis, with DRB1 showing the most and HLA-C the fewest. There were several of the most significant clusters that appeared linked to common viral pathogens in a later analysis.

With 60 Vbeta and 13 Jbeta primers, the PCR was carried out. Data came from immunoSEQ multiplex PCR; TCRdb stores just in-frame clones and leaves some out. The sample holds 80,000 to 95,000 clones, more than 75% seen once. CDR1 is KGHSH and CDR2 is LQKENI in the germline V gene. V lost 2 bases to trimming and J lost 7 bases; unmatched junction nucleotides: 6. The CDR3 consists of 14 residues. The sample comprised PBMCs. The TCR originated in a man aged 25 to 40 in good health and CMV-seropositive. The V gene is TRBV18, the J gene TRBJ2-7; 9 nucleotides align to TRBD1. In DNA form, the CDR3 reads TGTGCCAGCTCACCAGGGACAGGGAACGAAGAGCAGTACTTC. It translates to CASSPGTGNEEQYF.